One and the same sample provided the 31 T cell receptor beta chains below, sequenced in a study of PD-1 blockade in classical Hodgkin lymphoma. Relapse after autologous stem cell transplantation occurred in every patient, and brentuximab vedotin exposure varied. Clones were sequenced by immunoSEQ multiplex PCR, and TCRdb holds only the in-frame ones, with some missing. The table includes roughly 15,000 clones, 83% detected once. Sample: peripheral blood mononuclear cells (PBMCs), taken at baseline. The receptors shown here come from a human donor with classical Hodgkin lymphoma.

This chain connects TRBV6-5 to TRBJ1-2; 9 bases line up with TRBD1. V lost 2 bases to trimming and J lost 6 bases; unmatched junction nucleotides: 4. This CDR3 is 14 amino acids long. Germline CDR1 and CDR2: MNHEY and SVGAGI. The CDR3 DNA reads TGTGCCAGCAGTTACGGGACAGGGCTAGATGGCTACACCTTC. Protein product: CASSYGTGLDGYTF.

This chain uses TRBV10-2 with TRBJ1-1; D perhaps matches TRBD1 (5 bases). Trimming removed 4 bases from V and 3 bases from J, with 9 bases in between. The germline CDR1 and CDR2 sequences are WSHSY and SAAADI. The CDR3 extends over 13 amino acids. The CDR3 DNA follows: TGCGCCAGCAGTGTGGGAGGGGACACTGAAGCTTTCTTT. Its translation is CASSVGGDTEAFF.

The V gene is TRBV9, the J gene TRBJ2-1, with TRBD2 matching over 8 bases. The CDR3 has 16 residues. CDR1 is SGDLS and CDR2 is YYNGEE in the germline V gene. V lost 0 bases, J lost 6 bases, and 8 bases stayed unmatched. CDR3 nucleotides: TGTGCCAGCAGCGTAGCTTCAGCGGGGGTCTCCAATGAGCAGTTCTTC. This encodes CASSVASAGVSNEQFF.

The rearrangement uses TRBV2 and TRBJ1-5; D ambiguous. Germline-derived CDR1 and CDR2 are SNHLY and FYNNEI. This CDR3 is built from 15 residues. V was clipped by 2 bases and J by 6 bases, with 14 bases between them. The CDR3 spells CASSEMGNRGQPQHF. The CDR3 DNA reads TGTGCCAGCAGTGAAATGGGGAATCGGGGTCAGCCCCAGCATTTT.

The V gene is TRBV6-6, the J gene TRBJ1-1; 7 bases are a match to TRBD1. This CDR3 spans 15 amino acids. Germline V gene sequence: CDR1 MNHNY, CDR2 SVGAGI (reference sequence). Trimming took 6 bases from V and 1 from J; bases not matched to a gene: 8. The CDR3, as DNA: TGTGCCAGCAGCGACCCCGGGACAGAGAACACTGAAGCTTTCTTT. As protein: CASSDPGTENTEAFF.

The CDR3 sequence is CASSLGTSASSYNEQFF. The DNA of the CDR3 is TGTGCCAGCAGCTTGGGGACTAGCGCGAGCTCCTACAATGAGCAGTTCTTC. The chain combines TRBV13 with TRBJ2-1, with 10 bases identical to TRBD2. Germline assignment: CDR1 PRHDT and CDR2 FYEKMQ (reference sequence). CDR3 length: 17 residues. V gave up 3 bases and J gave up 0 bases; unmatched junction bases: 5. The full variable domain, its missing parts supplied by reference TRBV13 and TRBJ2-1, is AAGVIQSPRHLIKEKRETATLKCYPIPRHDTVYWYQQGPGQDPQFLISFYEKMQSDKGSIPDRFSAQQFSDYHSELNMSSLELGDSALYFCASSLGTSASSYNEQFFGPGTRLTVL.

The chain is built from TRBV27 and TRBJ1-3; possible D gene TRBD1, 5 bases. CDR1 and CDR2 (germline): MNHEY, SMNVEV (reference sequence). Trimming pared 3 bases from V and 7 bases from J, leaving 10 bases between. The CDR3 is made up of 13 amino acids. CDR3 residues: CASSFAGSNTIYF. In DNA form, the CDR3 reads TGTGCCAGCAGTTTTGCAGGGTCCAACACCATATATTTT.

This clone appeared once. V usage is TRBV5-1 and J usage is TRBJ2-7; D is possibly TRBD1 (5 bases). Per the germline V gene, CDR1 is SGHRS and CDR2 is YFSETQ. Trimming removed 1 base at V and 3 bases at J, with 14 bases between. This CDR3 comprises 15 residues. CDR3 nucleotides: TGCGCCAGCAGCTTGAGTCCAGGGTCAAACTACGAGCAGTACTTC. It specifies CASSLSPGSNYEQYF.

The CDR3: CASSPRGYEQYF. The CDR3 DNA follows: TGTGCCAGCAGTCCGAGGGGGTACGAGCAGTACTTC. V usage is TRBV5-8 and J usage is TRBJ2-7, with TRBD1 as a possible D gene (6 bases). V was cut by 5 bases and J by 4 bases, with 10 bases left in between. The length of the CDR3 is 12 residues. The V gene's germline CDR1 is SGHTS and CDR2 YDEGEE.

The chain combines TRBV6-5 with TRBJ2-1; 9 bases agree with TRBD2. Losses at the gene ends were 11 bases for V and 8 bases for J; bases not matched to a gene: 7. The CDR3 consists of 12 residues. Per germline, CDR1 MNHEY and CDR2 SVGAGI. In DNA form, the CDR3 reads TGTGCCTCACGCGGGGGGGCACATGAGCAGTTCTTC. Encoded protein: CASRGGAHEQFF.

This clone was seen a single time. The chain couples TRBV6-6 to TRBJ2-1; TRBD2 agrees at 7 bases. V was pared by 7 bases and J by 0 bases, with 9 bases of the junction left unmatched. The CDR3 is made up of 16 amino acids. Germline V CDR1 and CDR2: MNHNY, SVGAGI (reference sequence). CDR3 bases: TGTGCCAGCAACGAAGCGGGGCGGCACTCCTACAATGAGCAGTTCTTC. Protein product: CASNEAGRHSYNEQFF.

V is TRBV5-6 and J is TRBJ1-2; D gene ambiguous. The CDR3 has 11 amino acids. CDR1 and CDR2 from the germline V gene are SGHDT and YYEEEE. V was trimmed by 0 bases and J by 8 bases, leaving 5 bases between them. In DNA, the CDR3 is TGTGCCAGCAGCTTGGTGGGCGGCTACACCTTC. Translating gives CASSLVGGYTF.

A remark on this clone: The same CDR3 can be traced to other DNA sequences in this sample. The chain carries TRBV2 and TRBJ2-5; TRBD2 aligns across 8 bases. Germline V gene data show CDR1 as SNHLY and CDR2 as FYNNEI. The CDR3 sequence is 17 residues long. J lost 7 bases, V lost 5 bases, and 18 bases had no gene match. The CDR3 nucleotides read TGTGCCAGCAGTTCCGAACGAGCGGGGGCGGAATGGGTGACCCAGTACTTC. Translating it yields CASSSERAGAEWVTQYF.

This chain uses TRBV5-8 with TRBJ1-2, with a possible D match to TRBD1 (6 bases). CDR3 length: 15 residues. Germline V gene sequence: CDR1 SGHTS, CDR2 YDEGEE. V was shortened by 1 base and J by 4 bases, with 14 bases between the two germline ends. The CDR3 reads CASSLRRGGVYGYTF. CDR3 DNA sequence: TGTGCCAGCAGCTTGCGGCGAGGGGGAGTCTATGGCTACACCTTC.

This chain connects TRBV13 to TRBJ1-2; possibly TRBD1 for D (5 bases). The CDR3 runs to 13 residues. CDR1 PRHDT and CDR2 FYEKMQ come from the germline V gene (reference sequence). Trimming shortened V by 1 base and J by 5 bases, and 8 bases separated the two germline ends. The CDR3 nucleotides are TGTGCCAGCAGCTTAGAGGCAGGGTATGGCTACACCTTC. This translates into CASSLEAGYGYTF. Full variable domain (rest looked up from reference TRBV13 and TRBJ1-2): AAGVIQSPRHLIKEKRETATLKCYPIPRHDTVYWYQQGPGQDPQFLISFYEKMQSDKGSIPDRFSAQQFSDYHSELNMSSLELGDSALYFCASSLEAGYGYTFGSGTRLTVV.

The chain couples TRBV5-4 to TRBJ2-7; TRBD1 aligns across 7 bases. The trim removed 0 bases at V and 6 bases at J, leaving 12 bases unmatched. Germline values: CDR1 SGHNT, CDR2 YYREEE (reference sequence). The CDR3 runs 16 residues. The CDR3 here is CASSLAAGTADGEQYF. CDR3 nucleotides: TGTGCCAGCAGCTTGGCGGCTGGGACAGCGGATGGCGAGCAGTACTTC.

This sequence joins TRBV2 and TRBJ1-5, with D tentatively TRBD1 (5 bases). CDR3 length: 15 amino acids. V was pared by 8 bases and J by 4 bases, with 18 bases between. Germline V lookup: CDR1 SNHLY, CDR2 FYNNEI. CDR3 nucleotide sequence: TGTGCCAGCTCCCGTGAGGGCGGGGGGAATCAGCCCCAGCATTTT. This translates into CASSREGGGNQPQHF.

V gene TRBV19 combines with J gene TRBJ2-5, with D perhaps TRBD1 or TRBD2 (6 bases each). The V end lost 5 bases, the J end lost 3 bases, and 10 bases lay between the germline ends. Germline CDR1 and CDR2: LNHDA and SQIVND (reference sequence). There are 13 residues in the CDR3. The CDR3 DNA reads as TGTGCCAGTAGTGGGGGCGGGGAAGAGACCCAGTACTTC. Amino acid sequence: CASSGGGEETQYF. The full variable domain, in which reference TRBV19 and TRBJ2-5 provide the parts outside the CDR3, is DGGITQSPKYLFRKEGQNVTLSCEQNLNHDAMYWYRQDPGQGLRLIYYSQIVNDFQKGDIAEGYSVSREKKESFPLTVTSAQKNPTAFYLCASSGGGEETQYFGPGTRLLVL.

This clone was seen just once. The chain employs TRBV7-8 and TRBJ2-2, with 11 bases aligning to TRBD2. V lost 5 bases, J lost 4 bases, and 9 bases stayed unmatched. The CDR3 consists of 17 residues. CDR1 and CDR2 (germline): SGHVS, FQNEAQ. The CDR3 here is CASSPRSGGASTGELFF. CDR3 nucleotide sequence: TGTGCCAGCAGCCCCCGTAGCGGGGGGGCGAGCACCGGGGAGCTGTTTTTT. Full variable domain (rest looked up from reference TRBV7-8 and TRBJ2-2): GAGVSQSPRYKVAKRGQDVALRCDPISGHVSLFWYQQALGQGPEFLTYFQNEAQLDKSGLPSDRFFAERPEGSVSTLKIQRTQQEDSAVYLCASSPRSGGASTGELFFGEGSRLTVL.

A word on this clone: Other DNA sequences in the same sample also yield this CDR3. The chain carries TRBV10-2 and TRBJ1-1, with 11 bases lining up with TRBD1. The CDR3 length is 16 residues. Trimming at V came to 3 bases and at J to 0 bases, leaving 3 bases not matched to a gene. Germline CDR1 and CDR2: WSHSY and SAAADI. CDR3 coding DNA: TGCGCCAGCAGTGAACGGGACAGGGGGGTGAACACTGAAGCTTTCTTT. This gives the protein CASSERDRGVNTEAFF.

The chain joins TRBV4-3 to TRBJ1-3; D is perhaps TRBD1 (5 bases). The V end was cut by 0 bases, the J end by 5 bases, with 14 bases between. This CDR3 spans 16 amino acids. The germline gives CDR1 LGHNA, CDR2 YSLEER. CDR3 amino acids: CASSQESTGRRNTIYF. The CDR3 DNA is TGCGCCAGCAGCCAAGAGTCAACAGGTCGTCGAAACACCATATATTTT.

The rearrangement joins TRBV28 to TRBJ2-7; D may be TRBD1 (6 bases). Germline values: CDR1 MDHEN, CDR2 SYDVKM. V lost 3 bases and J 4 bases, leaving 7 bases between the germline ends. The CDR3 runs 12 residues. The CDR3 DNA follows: TGTGCCAGCAGTTTGGGGGCGTACGAGCAGTACTTC. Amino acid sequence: CASSLGAYEQYF.

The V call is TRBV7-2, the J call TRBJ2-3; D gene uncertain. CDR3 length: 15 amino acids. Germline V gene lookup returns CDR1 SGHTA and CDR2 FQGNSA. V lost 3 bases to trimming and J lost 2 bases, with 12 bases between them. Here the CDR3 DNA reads TGTGCCAGCAGCTTTTCCCTAGGGATCACAGATACGCAGTATTTT. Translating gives CASSFSLGITDTQYF.

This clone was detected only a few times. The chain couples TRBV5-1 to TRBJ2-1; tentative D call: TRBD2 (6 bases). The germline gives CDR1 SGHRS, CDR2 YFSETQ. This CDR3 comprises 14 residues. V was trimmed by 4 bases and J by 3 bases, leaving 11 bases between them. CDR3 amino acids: CASSPGTYYNEQFF. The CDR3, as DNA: TGCGCCAGCAGCCCCGGGACTTACTACAATGAGCAGTTCTTC.

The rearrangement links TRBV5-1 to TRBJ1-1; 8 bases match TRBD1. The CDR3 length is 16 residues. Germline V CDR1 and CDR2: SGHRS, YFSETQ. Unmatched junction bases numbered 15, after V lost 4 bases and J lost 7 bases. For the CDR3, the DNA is TGCGCCAGCAGCATAATCGGGACAGGAGCTCTTAGTGAAGCTTTCTTT. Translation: CASSIIGTGALSEAFF.

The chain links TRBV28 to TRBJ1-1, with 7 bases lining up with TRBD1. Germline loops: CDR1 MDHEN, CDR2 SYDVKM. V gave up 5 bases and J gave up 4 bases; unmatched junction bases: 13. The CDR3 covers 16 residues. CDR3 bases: TGTGCCAGCAGTAACACACCCGACAGGGAGGGCACTGAAGCTTTCTTT. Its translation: CASSNTPDREGTEAFF.

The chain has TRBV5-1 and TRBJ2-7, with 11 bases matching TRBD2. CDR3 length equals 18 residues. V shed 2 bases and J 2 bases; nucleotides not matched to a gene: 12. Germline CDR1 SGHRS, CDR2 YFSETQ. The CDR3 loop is CASSFGATSGVFPYEQYF. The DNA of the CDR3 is TGCGCCAGCAGCTTTGGAGCGACTAGCGGGGTATTTCCCTACGAGCAGTACTTC.

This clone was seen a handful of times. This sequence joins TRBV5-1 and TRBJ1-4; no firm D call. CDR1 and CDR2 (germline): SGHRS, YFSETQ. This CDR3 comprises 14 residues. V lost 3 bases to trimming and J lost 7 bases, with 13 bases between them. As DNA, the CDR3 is TGCGCCAGCAGCTATGTGGGCCTGGGTGAAAAACTGTTTTTT. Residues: CASSYVGLGEKLFF.

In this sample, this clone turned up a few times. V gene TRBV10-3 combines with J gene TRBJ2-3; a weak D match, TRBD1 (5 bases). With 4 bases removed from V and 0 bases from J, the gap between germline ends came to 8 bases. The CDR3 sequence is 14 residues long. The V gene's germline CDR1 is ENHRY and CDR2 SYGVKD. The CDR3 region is CAISGAGSTDTQYF. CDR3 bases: TGTGCCATCAGTGGGGCAGGGAGCACAGATACGCAGTATTTT.

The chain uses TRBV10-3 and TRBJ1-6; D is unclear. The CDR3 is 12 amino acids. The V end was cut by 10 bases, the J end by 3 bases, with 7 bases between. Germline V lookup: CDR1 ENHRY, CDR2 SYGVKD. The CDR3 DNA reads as TGTGCCACGAGTCACTATAATTCACCCCTCCACTTT. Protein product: CATSHYNSPLHF.

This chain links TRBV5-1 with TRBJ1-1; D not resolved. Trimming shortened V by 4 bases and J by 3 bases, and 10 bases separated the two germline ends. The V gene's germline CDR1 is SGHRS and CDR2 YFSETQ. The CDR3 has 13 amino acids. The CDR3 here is CASSPGGHTEAFF. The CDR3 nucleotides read TGCGCCAGCAGCCCAGGCGGCCACACTGAAGCTTTCTTT.